One T cell receptor (beta chain) is described in this entry. Its antigen is undetermined. Sample time point: cycle 4 day 1 (C4D1), after six to seven weeks of nivolumab. Brentuximab vedotin exposure varied among the patients, all of whom had relapsed after autologous stem cell transplantation. Produced via immunoSEQ multiplex PCR; TCRdb's table is partial and in-frame only. The table has some 25,000 clones, approximately 68% seen once; the top ten hold roughly 27%. These data belong to a study of PD-1 blockade in classical Hodgkin lymphoma. Overall study findings and caveats: In CD4+ cells, TCR diversity went up significantly by C4D1, but in CD8+ cells it did not.

Trimming pared 1 base from V and 4 bases from J, leaving 10 bases between. The germline CDR1 and CDR2 sequences are SGHTA and FQGNSA. The CDR3 has 14 amino acids. The receptor comes from a human donor with classical Hodgkin lymphoma. The starting material was peripheral blood mononuclear cells (PBMCs), obtained before the fourth cycle of nivolumab. The chain has TRBV7-2 and TRBJ1-2; D might be TRBD1 (5 bases). This CDR3 is CASSLVGTVYGYTF. The CDR3 nucleotides read TGTGCCAGCAGCTTAGTCGGGACGGTCTATGGCTACACCTTC.